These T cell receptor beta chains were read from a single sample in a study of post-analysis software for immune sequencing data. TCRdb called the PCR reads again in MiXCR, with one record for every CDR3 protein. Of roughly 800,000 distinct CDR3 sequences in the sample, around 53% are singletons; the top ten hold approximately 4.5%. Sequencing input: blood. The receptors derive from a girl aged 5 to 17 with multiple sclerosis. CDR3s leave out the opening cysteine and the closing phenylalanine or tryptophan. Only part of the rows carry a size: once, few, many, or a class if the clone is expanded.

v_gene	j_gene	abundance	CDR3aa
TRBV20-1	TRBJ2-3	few	SARVGPNPDTQY
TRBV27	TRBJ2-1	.	ASSFTTGGPFTNEQF
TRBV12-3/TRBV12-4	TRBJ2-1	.	ASSPGGLADFSEQF
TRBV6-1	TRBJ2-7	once	ASRGRSPPYEQY
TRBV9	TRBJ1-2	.	ASSVTQVDGYT
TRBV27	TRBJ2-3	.	ASSFSLAGGTDTQY
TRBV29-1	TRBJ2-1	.	SVGGLALQREQF
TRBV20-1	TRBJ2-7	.	SARGRTGLAGGPLGYEQY
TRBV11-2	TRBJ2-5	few	ASSLRQGTNAPQY
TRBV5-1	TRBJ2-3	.	ASSFGGTSGGTDTQY
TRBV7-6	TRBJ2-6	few	ASSLTPGLAGSYSGANVLT
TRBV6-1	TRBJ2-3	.	ASSPEGLRHLYTDTQY
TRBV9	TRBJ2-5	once	ASSVGDGGIQETQY
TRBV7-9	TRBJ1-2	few	ASSRGAVYGYT
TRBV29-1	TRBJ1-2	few	SGGGGQGYDYGYT
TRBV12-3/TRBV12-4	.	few	ASSSDRGIYEQY
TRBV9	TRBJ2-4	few	ASSVSGPSSIQY
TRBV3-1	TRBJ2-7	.	ASSFGLTGHEQY
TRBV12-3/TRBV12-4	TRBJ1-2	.	ASTFRDPGGYT
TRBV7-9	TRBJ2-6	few	ASSLNLGQASGANVLT
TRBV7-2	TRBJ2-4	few	ASSLPGGATKNIQY
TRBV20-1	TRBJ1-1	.	SAAPGTGSLNTEAF
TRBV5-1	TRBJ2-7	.	ASASGRSNEQY
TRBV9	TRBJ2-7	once	ASSVGGGRGYEQY
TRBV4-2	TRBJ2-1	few	ASSHPRAQSEQF
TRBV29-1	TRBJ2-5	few	SVVLAGAGETQY
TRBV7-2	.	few	ASSRSRRGLYEQY
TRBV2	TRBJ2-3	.	ARTEAEGFTDTQY
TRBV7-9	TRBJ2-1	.	ASSPAGQGFYNEQF
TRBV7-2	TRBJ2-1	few	ASSYIPGLKYNEQF
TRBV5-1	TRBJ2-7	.	ASSFSGQGPY
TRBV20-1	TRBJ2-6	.	SAGRTGGTGANVLT
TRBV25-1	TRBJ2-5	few	ASRGGRGSPPQETQY
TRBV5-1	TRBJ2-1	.	ASSFTGQWEQF
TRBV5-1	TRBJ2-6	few	ASSSEGAGANVLT
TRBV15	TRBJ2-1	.	ATSRDGAEQF
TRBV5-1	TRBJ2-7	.	ASSPTQGYEQY